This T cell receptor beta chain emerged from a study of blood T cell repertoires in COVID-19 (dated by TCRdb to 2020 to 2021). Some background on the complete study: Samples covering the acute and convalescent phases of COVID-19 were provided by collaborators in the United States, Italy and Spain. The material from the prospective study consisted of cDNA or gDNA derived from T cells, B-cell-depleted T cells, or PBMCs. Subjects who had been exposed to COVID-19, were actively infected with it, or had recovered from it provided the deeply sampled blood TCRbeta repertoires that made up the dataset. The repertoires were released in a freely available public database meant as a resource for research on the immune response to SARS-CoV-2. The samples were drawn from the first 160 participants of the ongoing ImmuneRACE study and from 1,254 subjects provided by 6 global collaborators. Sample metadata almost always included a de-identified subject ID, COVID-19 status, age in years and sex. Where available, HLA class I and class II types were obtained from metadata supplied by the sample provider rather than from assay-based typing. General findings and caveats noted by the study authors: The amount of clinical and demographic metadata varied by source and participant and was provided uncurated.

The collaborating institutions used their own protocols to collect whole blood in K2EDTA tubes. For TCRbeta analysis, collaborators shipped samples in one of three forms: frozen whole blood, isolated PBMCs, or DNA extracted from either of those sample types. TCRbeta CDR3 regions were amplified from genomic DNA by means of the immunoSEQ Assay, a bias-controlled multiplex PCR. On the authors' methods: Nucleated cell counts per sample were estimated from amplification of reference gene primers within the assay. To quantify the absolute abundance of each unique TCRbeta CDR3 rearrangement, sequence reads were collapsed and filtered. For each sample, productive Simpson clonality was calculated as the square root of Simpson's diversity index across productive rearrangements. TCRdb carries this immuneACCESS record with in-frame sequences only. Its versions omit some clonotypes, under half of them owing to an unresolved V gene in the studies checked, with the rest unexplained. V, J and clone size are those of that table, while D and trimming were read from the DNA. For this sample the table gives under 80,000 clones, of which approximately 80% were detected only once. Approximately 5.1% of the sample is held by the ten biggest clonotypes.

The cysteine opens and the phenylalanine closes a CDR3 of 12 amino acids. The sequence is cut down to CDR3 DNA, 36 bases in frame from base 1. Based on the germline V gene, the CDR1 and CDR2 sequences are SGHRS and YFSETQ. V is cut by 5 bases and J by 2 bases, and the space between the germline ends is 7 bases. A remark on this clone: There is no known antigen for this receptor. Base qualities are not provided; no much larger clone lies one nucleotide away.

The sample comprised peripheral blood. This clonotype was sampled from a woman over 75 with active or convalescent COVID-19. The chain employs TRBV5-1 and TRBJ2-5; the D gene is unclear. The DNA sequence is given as TGCGCCAGCAGGAGAAATCAAGAGACCCAGTACTTC. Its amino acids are CASRRNQETQYF.